This T cell receptor (beta chain) comes out of a study of blood T cell repertoires in COVID-19. Study as a whole: T cells, B-cell-depleted T cells, or PBMCs supplied cDNA or gDNA.

Profiled with immunoSEQ multiplex PCR; TCRdb holds only in-frame clones, not every one. The data contain 300,000 to 450,000 clones, about 89% of them singletons. Turning to this clone: At the DNA level, this CDR3 is encoded by other sequences in the same sample as well.

Participant-reported clinical history was the basis for cohort assignment. This receptor was obtained from a man aged 35-49 years in a cohort exposed to, infected with or recovered from COVID-19 (not recorded which). Sequencing was done on a sample of PBMCs or T cells enriched from blood (not recorded which).

The CDR3 here is CASSLKTSEYNEQFF. The CDR3 bases are TGTGCCAGCAGCCTCAAGACTAGCGAGTACAATGAGCAGTTCTTC. The V call is TRBV5-5, the J call TRBJ2-1; TRBD2 agrees at 8 bases. Germline V gene lookup returns CDR1 SGHKS and CDR2 YYEKEE (reference sequence). The CDR3 covers 15 residues. J gave up 4 bases and V 4 bases, and 7 bases lay outside the gene matches.